This TCR beta chain was sequenced for a study of OX40 agonist ivuxolimab in advanced cancers. Study summary: Cohort: approximately 83% men, mean age approximately 60, aged about 23 to 79. Treatment received earlier with anti-PD-1, anti-PD-L1 or anti-CTLA-4 agents was allowed, and under 50% had some.

V trimming: 5 bases; J trimming: 5 bases; junction bases outside the gene matches: 12. CDR1 and CDR2 from the germline V gene are SGHTA and FQGNSA. CDR3 length: 18 amino acids. Patients had blood sampled at baseline and again on cycle 4 day 1 and cycle 7 day 1. Generated by immunoSEQ multiplex PCR, the TCRdb table keeps only in-frame clones and is missing some. The sample shows over 85,000 clones, about 91% of them seen only once. The genes are TRBV7-2 and TRBJ2-5; 15 positions match TRBD2. The receptor was isolated from an adult with an advanced solid tumor such as melanoma, head and neck, liver or kidney cancer. The starting material was CD4+ or CD8+ T cells sorted from blood, obtained in a trial of the OX40 agonist ivuxolimab. The DNA of the CDR3 is TGTGCCAGCAGCGGGGGGACTAGCGGGAGGTTTAGATGGGAGACCCAGTACTTC. Translating it yields CASSGGTSGRFRWETQYF.